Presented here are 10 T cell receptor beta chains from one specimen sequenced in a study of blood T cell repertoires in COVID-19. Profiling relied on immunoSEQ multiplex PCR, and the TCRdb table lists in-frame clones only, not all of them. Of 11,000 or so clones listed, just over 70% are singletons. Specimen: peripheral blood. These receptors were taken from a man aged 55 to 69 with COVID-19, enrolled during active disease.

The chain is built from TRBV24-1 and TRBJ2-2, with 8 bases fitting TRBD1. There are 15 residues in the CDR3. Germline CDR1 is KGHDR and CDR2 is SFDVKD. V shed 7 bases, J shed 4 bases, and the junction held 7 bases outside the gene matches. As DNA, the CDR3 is TGTGCCACCAGGACGTCGACAGGGGCCACCGGGGAGCTGTTTTTT. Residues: CATRTSTGATGELFF.

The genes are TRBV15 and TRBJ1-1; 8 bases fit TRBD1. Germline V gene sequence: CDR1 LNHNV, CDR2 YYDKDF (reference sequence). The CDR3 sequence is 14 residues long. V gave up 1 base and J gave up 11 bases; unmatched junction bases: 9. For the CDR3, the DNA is TGTGCCACCAGCAGAGCGTGGACAGGGATCGGGGCTTTCTTT. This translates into CATSRAWTGIGAFF.

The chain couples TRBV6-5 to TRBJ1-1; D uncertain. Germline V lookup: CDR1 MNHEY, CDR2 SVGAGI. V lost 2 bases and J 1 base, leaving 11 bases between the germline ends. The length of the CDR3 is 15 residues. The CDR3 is CASSYASTGNTEAFF. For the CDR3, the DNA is TGTGCCAGCAGTTACGCCTCCACTGGGAACACTGAAGCTTTCTTT.

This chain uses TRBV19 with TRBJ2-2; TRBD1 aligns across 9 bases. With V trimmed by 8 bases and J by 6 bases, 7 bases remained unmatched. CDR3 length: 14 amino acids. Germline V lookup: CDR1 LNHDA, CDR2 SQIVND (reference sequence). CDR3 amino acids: CASQTGGRAGELFF. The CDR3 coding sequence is TGTGCCAGTCAGACAGGGGGGCGGGCCGGGGAGCTGTTTTTT.

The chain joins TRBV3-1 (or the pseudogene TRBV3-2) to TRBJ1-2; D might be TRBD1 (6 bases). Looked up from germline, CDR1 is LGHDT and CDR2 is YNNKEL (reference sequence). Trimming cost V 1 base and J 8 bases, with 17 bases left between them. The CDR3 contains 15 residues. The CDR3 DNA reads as TGTGCCAGCAGCCAAGTTTCCGGTAGGGGGGGAGGCTACACCTTC. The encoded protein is CASSQVSGRGGGYTF.

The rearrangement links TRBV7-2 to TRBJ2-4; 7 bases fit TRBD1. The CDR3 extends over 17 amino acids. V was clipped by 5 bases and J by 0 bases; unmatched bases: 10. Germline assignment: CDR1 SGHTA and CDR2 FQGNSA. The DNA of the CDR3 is TGTGCCAGCAGCCCGGGACAGAGAACGCTAGCCAAAAACATTCAGTACTTC. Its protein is CASSPGQRTLAKNIQYF.

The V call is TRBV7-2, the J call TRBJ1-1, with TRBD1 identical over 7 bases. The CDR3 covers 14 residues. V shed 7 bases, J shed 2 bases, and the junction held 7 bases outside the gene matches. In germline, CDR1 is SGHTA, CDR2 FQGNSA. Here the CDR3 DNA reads TGTGCCAGCACCCGACAGGGCGTTAACACTGAAGCTTTCTTT. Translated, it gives CASTRQGVNTEAFF.

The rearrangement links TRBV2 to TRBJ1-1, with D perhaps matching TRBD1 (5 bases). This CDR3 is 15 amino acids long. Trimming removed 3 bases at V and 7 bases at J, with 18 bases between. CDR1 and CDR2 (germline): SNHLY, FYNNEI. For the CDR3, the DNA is TGTGCCAGCAGTGAGAGCGTGGGGGGAGTCGGTGAAGCTTTCTTT. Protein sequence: CASSESVGGVGEAFF. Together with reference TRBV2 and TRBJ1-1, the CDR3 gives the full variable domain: EPEVTQTPSHQVTQMGQEVILRCVPISNHLYFYWYRQILGQKVEFLVSFYNNEISEKSEIFDDQFSVERPDGSNFTLKIRSTKLEDSAMYFCASSESVGGVGEAFFGQGTRLTVV.

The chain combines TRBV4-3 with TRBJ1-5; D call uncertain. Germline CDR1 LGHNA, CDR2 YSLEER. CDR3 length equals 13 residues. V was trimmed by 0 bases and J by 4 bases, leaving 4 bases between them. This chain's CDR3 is CASSQDRNQPQHF. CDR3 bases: TGCGCCAGCAGCCAAGATAGAAATCAGCCCCAGCATTTT.

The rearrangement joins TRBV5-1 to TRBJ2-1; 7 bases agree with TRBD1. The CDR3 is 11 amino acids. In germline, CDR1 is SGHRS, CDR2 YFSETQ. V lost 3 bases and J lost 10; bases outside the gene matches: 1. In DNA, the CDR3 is TGCGCCAGCAGCTGGGACAGCGAGCAGTTCTTC. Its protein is CASSWDSEQFF. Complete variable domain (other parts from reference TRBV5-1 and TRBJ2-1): KAGVTQTPRYLIKTRGQQVTLSCSPISGHRSVSWYQQTPGQGLQFLFEYFSETQRNKGNFPGRFSGRQFSNSRSEMNVSTLELGDSALYLCASSWDSEQFFGPGTRLTVL.